The TCR beta chain described here comes from a study of CD8+ T cells in alopecia areata. The study's findings and limits: Across lesional scalp, and particularly alopecia totalis/universalis, clonality surpassed that of normal scalp.

V lost 5 bases and J 2 bases, leaving 10 bases between the germline ends. Germline CDR1 is MGHDK and CDR2 is SYGVNS. The length of the CDR3 is 13 residues. Sequencing relied on a cDNA template that was reverse transcribed from extracted RNA. Repertoires were generated with immunoSEQ multiplex PCR, while TCRdb's copy carries only in-frame clones and drops some. Among 150,000 to 200,000 clones, around 54% were seen once, and the ten largest hold under 5.5%. For this clone: Its antigen is as yet unknown.

The rearrangement links TRBV25-1 to TRBJ2-7; D ambiguous. Sequencing was performed on CD4+ T cells sorted from blood. This receptor was identified in a human donor in good health. CDR3: CASSRAGPYEQYF. CDR3 coding DNA: TGTGCCAGCAGTAGGGCAGGACCCTACGAGCAGTACTTC.